The next 5 T cell receptor beta chains were all read from a single sample in a study of T cell responses to AZD1222 COVID-19 vaccine. TCRdb's table, derived via immunoSEQ multiplex PCR, lists solely in-frame clones and lacks some. Here the sample spans 90,000 to 150,000 clones, 75% to 90% being singletons. Sequencing was performed on peripheral blood, taken on day 0 of AZD1222 vaccination. All receptors derive from an adult in good health.

V and J are TRBV18 and TRBJ1-3, with no clear D. This CDR3 is 14 amino acids long. Trimming cost V 3 bases and J 3 bases, with 9 bases left between them. Germline loops: CDR1 KGHSH, CDR2 LQKENI. The CDR3 bases are TGTGCCAGCTCACCCGATGTCAATGGAAACACCATATATTTT. It is translated as CASSPDVNGNTIYF.

CDR3 loop: CAISDGGRGQPQHF. CDR3 sequence (DNA): TGTGCCATCAGTGACGGGGGGAGAGGTCAGCCCCAGCATTTT. The gene calls are TRBV10-3 and TRBJ1-5; maybe TRBD1 (5 bases). CDR3 size: 14 residues. CDR1 ENHRY and CDR2 SYGVKD come from the germline V gene. Deletions cut 3 bases from V and 6 bases from J, with 12 bases between.

V usage is TRBV5-4 and J usage is TRBJ2-7; a possible D gene is TRBD2 (7 bases). Trimming removed 3 bases at V and 3 bases at J, with 16 bases between. The CDR3 has 15 amino acids. The germline V gene has CDR1 SGHNT and CDR2 YYREEE (reference sequence). The CDR3 DNA reads TGTGCCAGCAGCTCCGGACAGTGGGAGGGCTACGAGCAGTACTTC. This sequence encodes CASSSGQWEGYEQYF.

This clone was recorded only once. The rearrangement links TRBV19 to TRBJ2-2; tentatively, D is TRBD1 (6 bases). This CDR3 contains 14 residues. The V gene's germline CDR1 is LNHDA and CDR2 SQIVND (reference sequence). Trimming removed 9 bases from V and 8 bases from J, with 19 bases in between. The CDR3 region is CARPTGPPTGELFF. CDR3 in DNA: TGTGCCAGACCCACAGGGCCTCCCACGGGGGAGCTGTTTTTT.

The V gene is TRBV28, the J gene TRBJ2-7; 8 positions match TRBD2. The CDR3 spans 13 residues. Trimming cost V 10 bases and J 3 bases; bases outside gene matches: 8. Germline CDR1 reads MDHEN; CDR2 reads SYDVKM. The CDR3 DNA follows: TGTGCCACCTATAGGGCGGGGGGCTACGAGCAGTACTTC. It yields the protein CATYRAGGYEQYF.